One and the same sample provided the 9 T cell receptor beta chains below, sequenced in a study of blood T cell repertoires in COVID-19. TCRdb keeps only in-frame clones here, not all; method: immunoSEQ multiplex PCR. The repertoire has around 100,000 clones, roughly 80% of them found once; the top ten carry roughly 31%. Specimen: peripheral blood. The receptors derive from a man between 65 and 80 years old with active or convalescent COVID-19.

The gene calls are TRBV12-3 or TRBV12-4 and TRBJ2-7; D remains unclear. The CDR3 runs 12 residues. The germline V and J ends were trimmed by 3 bases and 4 bases, with 7 bases remaining between them. The CDR3 DNA reads as TGTGCCAGCAGTTTGCGCAGGTACGAGCAGTACTTC. Its protein product is CASSLRRYEQYF.

J is TRBJ1-3 and V is TRBV4-1, with D hard to call. V was clipped by 2 bases and J by 2 bases, with 10 bases between them. This CDR3 is built from 15 residues. Germline CDR1 reads MGHRA; CDR2 reads YSYEKL. The CDR3 region is CASSQPAQAGNTIYF. As DNA, the CDR3 is TGCGCCAGCAGCCAACCCGCCCAGGCTGGAAACACCATATATTTT.

This chain uses TRBV28 with TRBJ2-7; 11 bases agree with TRBD1. With V trimmed by 7 bases and J by 7 bases, 9 bases remained unmatched. The CDR3 sequence is 14 residues long. CDR1 and CDR2 from the germline V gene are MDHEN and SYDVKM. CDR3 nucleotides: TGTGCCAGCAACATGGACAGGGGGCTGGGGGAGCAGTACTTC. This gives the protein CASNMDRGLGEQYF.

This clone has a single count. This sequence joins TRBV9 and TRBJ2-1; 7 positions match TRBD1. After removal of 4 bases from V and 9 bases from J, the junction contained 10 bases not matched to a gene. The CDR3 totals 14 residues. Germline V gene data show CDR1 as SGDLS and CDR2 as YYNGEE. As DNA, the CDR3 is TGTGCCAGCAGCCCCCAACAGGGGATAGGTGAGCAGTTCTTC. Translated: CASSPQQGIGEQFF. The full variable domain, completed using reference TRBV9 and TRBJ2-1, is DSGVTQTPKHLITATGQRVTLRCSPRSGDLSVYWYQQSLDQGLQFLIQYYNGEERAKGNILERFSAQQFPDLHSELNLSSLELGDSALYFCASSPQQGIGEQFFGPGTRLTVL.

This sequence joins TRBV27 and TRBJ2-5, with 8 bases matching TRBD2. The CDR3 length is 15 residues. Trimming at V came to 5 bases and at J to 1 base, leaving 6 bases not matched to a gene. Germline CDR1 reads MNHEY; CDR2 reads SMNVEV (reference sequence). For the CDR3, the DNA is TGTGCCAGCAGTCCCTTAGCGGGACTCCAAGAGACCCAGTACTTC. This encodes CASSPLAGLQETQYF.

This clone showed up just once. V usage is TRBV6-1 and J usage is TRBJ1-5; a weak D match, TRBD1 (5 bases). Germline assignment: CDR1 MNHNS and CDR2 SASEGT. The CDR3 is 14 residues long. The ends were cut back, 5 bases at V and 7 bases at J, with 15 bases in the middle. CDR3 DNA: TGTGCCAGCAGTTGGTCCCAGGGTGGACAGCCCCAGCATTTT. This encodes CASSWSQGGQPQHF.

This chain links TRBV27 with TRBJ2-5; TRBD2 matches at 8 bases. The CDR3 is 16 residues long. Germline assignment: CDR1 MNHEY and CDR2 SMNVEV (reference sequence). Trimming at V came to 6 bases and at J to 2 bases, leaving 11 bases not matched to a gene. The CDR3 loop reads CASSPSGGEVQETQYF. The CDR3 region has the DNA TGTGCCAGCAGCCCTTCGGGGGGGGAAGTTCAAGAGACCCAGTACTTC.

The rearrangement uses TRBV6-5 and TRBJ1-1, with D perhaps TRBD1 (6 bases). CDR1 and CDR2 from the germline V gene are MNHEY and SVGAGI. Trimming removed 8 bases at V and 4 bases at J, with 11 bases between. This CDR3 is 12 amino acids long. CDR3 in DNA: TGTGCCAGCTCTCAAGGGGGCACTGAAGCTTTCTTT. This encodes CASSQGGTEAFF.

The rearrangement joins TRBV25-1 to TRBJ2-7; TRBD1 is a possible D gene (5 bases). Deletions cut 8 bases from V and 4 bases from J, with 15 bases between. This CDR3 spans 13 amino acids. In germline, CDR1 is MGHDK, CDR2 SYGVNS. The CDR3 region has the DNA TGTGCCAGCGGCGGCAGGGTAGGTTACGAGCAGTACTTC. Translated, it gives CASGGRVGYEQYF.